A single sample is the source of the 10 T cell receptor beta chains below, sequenced in a study of T cells in Graves' hyperthyroidism and ophthalmopathy. Amplification of TCR beta CDR3 regions was performed using RNA transcripts as template. HTBI primers drove first-round RT-PCR of the TCR CDR3. Using its own MiXCR run on the multiplex PCR reads, TCRdb lists one record per CDR3 protein. The repertoire has under 350,000 distinct CDR3 sequences, around a fifth of them found once; the top ten carry around half. The specimen sequenced was blood. These receptors were taken from a woman aged 50 to 65 with Graves' hyperthyroidism.

This clonotype was observed a few times. V gene TRBV6-1 combines with J gene TRBJ1-5; D gene uncertain. The CDR3 has 16 amino acids. The ends were cut back, 9 bases at V and 4 bases at J, with 22 bases in the middle. Germline-derived CDR1 and CDR2 are MNHNS and SASEGT. The CDR3 sequence is CASFWQRVRENQPQHF. CDR3 DNA: TGTGCCAGTTTCTGGCAGAGGGTGCGGGAGAATCAGCCCCAGCATTTT.

This clonotype was seen many times. The V gene is TRBV7-9, the J gene TRBJ1-5; perhaps TRBD1 as D (5 bases). This CDR3 region has 16 residues. Germline V gives CDR1 SEHNR, CDR2 FQNEAQ (reference sequence). V lost 6 bases and J lost 1, with 16 bases in between. The CDR3 DNA is TGTGCCAGCAGTACCGTGACGGGACCGAGCAATCAGCCCCAGCATTTT. Its translation: CASSTVTGPSNQPQHF.

The rearrangement links TRBV5-1 to TRBJ1-5; TRBD1 aligns across 9 bases. V was pared by 5 bases and J by 4 bases, with 10 bases of the junction left unmatched. Germline V CDR1 and CDR2: SGHRS, YFSETQ. There are 16 residues in the CDR3. The CDR3 sequence is CASRSEPGTGNQPQHF. In DNA, the CDR3 is TGCGCCAGCAGGTCGGAGCCCGGGACAGGGAATCAGCCCCAGCATTTT.

In its sample, this clonotype was seen a few times. The V and J genes are TRBV7-8 and TRBJ1-5, with a possible D match to TRBD1 (5 bases). This CDR3 comprises 15 residues. V lost 2 bases and J lost 2, with 10 bases in between. Germline CDR1 is SGHVS and CDR2 is FQNEAQ. CDR3: CASSLSRARNQPQHF. The CDR3 nucleotides read TGTGCCAGCAGCTTATCCAGGGCCCGCAATCAGCCCCAGCATTTT.

V gene TRBV5-8 combines with J gene TRBJ1-2; D call uncertain. CDR1 and CDR2 (germline): SGHTS, YDEGEE. The CDR3 loop spans 13 amino acids. Trimming cost V 1 base and J 6 bases, with 10 bases left between them. CDR3 nucleotides: TGTGCCAGCAGCTTGTTACCGTACGATGGCTACACCTTC. This translates into CASSLLPYDGYTF.

This clonotype has only a few counts. The rearrangement uses TRBV12-3 or TRBV12-4 and TRBJ2-1; 16 positions agree with TRBD2. V lost 6 bases, J lost 2 bases, and 7 bases stayed unmatched. The CDR3 contains 18 residues. CDR3 amino acids: CASSPGTSGRGPYNEQFF. The CDR3 bases are TGTGCCAGCAGCCCCGGGACTAGCGGGAGGGGGCCCTACAATGAGCAGTTCTTC.

At least ten counts were recorded for this clonotype. V gene TRBV27 combines with J gene TRBJ2-7; D is tentatively TRBD1 or TRBD2 (5 bases each). Per germline, CDR1 MNHEY and CDR2 SMNVEV (reference sequence). Trimming removed 5 bases at V and 3 bases at J, with 11 bases between. The CDR3 is 13 residues long. CDR3 bases: TGTGCCAGCAGTCCGGGACGCATCTACGAGCAGTACTTC. It encodes CASSPGRIYEQYF.

This clonotype was counted ten times or more. The genes are TRBV6-1 and TRBJ2-1, with D perhaps being TRBD1 or TRBD2 (6 bases each). Trimming cost V 1 base and J 11 bases, with 21 bases left between them. CDR1 and CDR2 (germline): MNHNS, SASEGT. The CDR3 has 16 amino acids. The CDR3 is CASSEVARGVRHKQFF. The CDR3, as DNA: TGTGCCAGCAGTGAAGTAGCAAGGGGGGTCAGACACAAGCAGTTCTTC.

V usage is TRBV19 and J usage is TRBJ1-5; D is unresolved. Trimming left V 2 bases short and J 3 bases short, with 14 bases between. There are 16 residues in the CDR3. In germline, CDR1 is LNHDA, CDR2 SQIVND (reference sequence). The CDR3 DNA reads as TGTGCCAGTAGTATATGGTTAGGGCTGGACAATCAGCCCCAGCATTTT. Encoded protein: CASSIWLGLDNQPQHF.

The genes are TRBV20-1 and TRBJ1-4, with 10 bases matching TRBD1. This CDR3 has 16 residues. CDR1 and CDR2 (germline): DFQATT, SNEGSKA (reference sequence). Losses at the gene ends were 3 bases for V and 7 bases for J; bases not matched to a gene: 11. The CDR3 is CSARAYPGQGFEKLFF. The CDR3 DNA is TGCAGTGCTAGGGCATACCCGGGACAGGGGTTTGAAAAACTGTTTTTT.